The rows below give T cell receptor beta chains drawn from one sample of a study of regulatory T cells in long-lasting Graves disease. One entry per CDR3 protein, called by TCRdb with MiXCR from the multiplex PCR reads. The data contain hundreds of thousands of distinct CDR3 sequences, under 20% of them singletons. The sequencing here drew on peripheral blood mononuclear cells (PBMCs), taken at new diagnosis, from a patient treated with antithyroid drugs. Receptors originate from a female donor with Graves disease. Both conserved end residues are part of each CDR3. A D gene is named only where the DNA matches it firmly. Clone size, where shown, is once, few, many, or a class for clones that have expanded.

V	J	D	size	DNA	CDR3
TRBV6-1	TRBJ1-5	-	many	TGTGCCAGCAGCCGGGCCACCGTTGCCAGCAATCAGCCCCAGCATTTT	CASSRATVASNQPQHF
TRBV27	TRBJ1-1	-	many	TGTGCCACCAGCGGTTGGGGGGCGAACACTGAAGCTTTCTTT	CATSGWGANTEAFF
TRBV13	TRBJ2-1	-	many	TGTGCCAGCAGCCTCACTGAAGAGCAGTTCTTC	CASSLTEEQFF
TRBV13	TRBJ2-7	-	many	TGTGCCAGCAGTGAAGCCCCGGGTGGCGAGCAGTACTTC	CASSEAPGGEQYF
TRBV6-2/TRBV6-3	TRBJ2-3	TRBD2	few	TGTGCCAGCAGTCCACAGAAAGCCGGGACTAGCGGGAGATGGTCAGATACGCAGTATTTT	CASSPQKAGTSGRWSDTQYF
TRBV28	TRBJ2-7	TRBD1	many	TGTGCCAGCAGTTTCAGAGACAGGGTCTACGAGCAGTACTTC	CASSFRDRVYEQYF
TRBV3-1	TRBJ1-6	-	-	TGTGCCAGCAGCCAAGGGACCGGTTCACCCCTCCACTTT	CASSQGTGSPLHF
TRBV19	TRBJ2-7	TRBD2	many	TGTGCCAGTAGTATCACTAGCGGAAGCTCCTACGAGCAGTACTTC	CASSITSGSSYEQYF
TRBV24-1	TRBJ1-2	-	many	TGTGCCACCAGTGATCAGGACAGTGGCTACACCTTC	CATSDQDSGYTF
TRBV12-3/TRBV12-4	TRBJ2-2	-	many	TGTGCCAGCAGCATCCTTCAGAGCGGGGAGCTGTTTTTT	CASSILQSGELFF
TRBV7-9	TRBJ1-6	-	many	TGTGCCAGCAGCTTACGACAGGAGAATTCACCCCTCCACTTT	CASSLRQENSPLHF
TRBV20-1	TRBJ2-7	-	-	TGCAGTGCTGCACCGGTCTCCTCCTACGAGCAGTACTTC	CSAAPVSSYEQYF
TRBV20-1	TRBJ2-1	TRBD2	many	TGCAGTGCTAGACCATCCCGGCTAGCGGGAAATTACAATGAGCAGTTCTTC	CSARPSRLAGNYNEQFF
TRBV18	TRBJ1-6	TRBD1	many	TGTGCCAGCTCACGAGTGCTGGACAGGAACAATTCACCCCTCCACTTT	CASSRVLDRNNSPLHF
TRBV9	TRBJ1-1	-	few	TGTGCCAGCAGCGCTTCCGACACAGACACTGAAGCTTTCTTT	CASSASDTDTEAFF
TRBV12-3/TRBV12-4	TRBJ1-2	TRBD1	many	TGTGCCAGCAGTGACATTGGACAGGGTCCCTCCTATGGCTACACCTTC	CASSDIGQGPSYGYTF
TRBV9	TRBJ2-2	TRBD1	-	TGTGCCAGCGACCGACAGGGAGTCGGCACCGGGGAGCTGTTTTTT	CASDRQGVGTGELFF
TRBV7-9	TRBJ2-3	-	many	TGTGCCAGCAGTGCCAGCGGTAGCACAGATACGCAGTATTTT	CASSASGSTDTQYF
TRBV6-1	TRBJ2-4	-	few	TGTGCCAGCAGTGAAGCGGTTCTGCGGGATCGAGCCAAAAACATTCAGTACTTC	CASSEAVLRDRAKNIQYF
TRBV5-1	TRBJ1-1	-	many	TGTGCCAGCAGCTACACCGCGCCTGAAGCTTTCTTT	CASSYTAPEAFF
TRBV10-3	TRBJ2-5	-	few	TGTGCCATCAGCGGACTTTTTGCAGAGACCCAGTACTTC	CAISGLFAETQYF
TRBV7-9	TRBJ2-7	TRBD2	many	TGTGCCAGCAGCTCCTGGACTAGCGCTGTGTCCTACGAGCAGTACTTC	CASSSWTSAVSYEQYF